This T cell receptor (beta chain) was retrieved from a study of cytomegalovirus exposure and HLA in healthy donors. Participants comprised healthy donors of bone marrow. In the PCR, 60 Vbeta and 13 Jbeta primers were used. Sequenced by immunoSEQ multiplex PCR; TCRdb stores in-frame clones only, minus some. Here the sample spans approximately 150,000 clones, about 80% being singletons. The source material was PBMCs. The TCR was taken from a man younger than 30 in good health and CMV-seropositive.

The CDR3 DNA follows: TGTGCCAGCAGTTTAACAGGGGGTAGCGGCTACACCTTC. Amino acids: CASSLTGGSGYTF. This chain connects TRBV27 to TRBJ1-2; 8 positions match TRBD1. The CDR3 extends over 13 amino acids. Germline CDR1 is MNHEY and CDR2 is SMNVEV (reference sequence). V lost 2 bases, J lost 8 bases, and 4 bases stayed unmatched.